Following are 32 T cell receptor beta chains from one sample sequenced in a study of long-term antiretroviral therapy in people with HIV. Survey-level immunoSEQ v3.0 assays were run. This table comes from immunoSEQ multiplex PCR, and its TCRdb copy is limited to in-frame clones, with some not included. The data contain more than 20,000 clones, over 90% of them singletons. The sequencing used unsorted PBMCs, collected 4.4 years after starting antiretroviral therapy. Receptors were obtained from a woman between 45 and 60 years old with HIV.

The table lists this clone with a few counts. This chain uses TRBV4-2 with TRBJ2-4, with D unresolved. Germline assignment: CDR1 LGHNA and CDR2 YNFKEQ. V was pared by 2 bases and J by 3 bases, with 14 bases between. The CDR3 length is 16 residues. CDR3 amino acids: CASSQYPVIDKNIQYF. Written as DNA, the CDR3 is TGTGCCAGCAGCCAATACCCAGTAATAGACAAAAACATTCAGTACTTC.

The gene calls are TRBV5-5 and TRBJ1-2; perhaps TRBD1 as D (6 bases). The ends were cut back, 0 bases at V and 4 bases at J, with 10 bases in the middle. The germline CDR1 and CDR2 sequences are SGHKS and YYEKEE (reference sequence). CDR3 length: 14 residues. The CDR3 is CASSLGGQTYGYTF. CDR3 sequence (DNA): TGTGCCAGCAGCTTGGGAGGACAGACCTATGGCTACACCTTC.

The chain is built from TRBV7-9 and TRBJ2-3; 9 bases match TRBD2. CDR1 is SEHNR, CDR2 FQNEAQ, per germline (reference sequence). V lost 5 bases to trimming and J lost 2 bases; unmatched junction nucleotides: 8. The CDR3 has 16 residues. DNA of the CDR3: TGTGCCAGCAGCCTCTATAGCGGGGGATACACAGATACGCAGTATTTT. Protein sequence: CASSLYSGGYTDTQYF.

The chain employs TRBV10-3 and TRBJ2-5; D not resolved. Per the germline V gene, CDR1 is ENHRY and CDR2 is SYGVKD. Trimming shortened V by 3 bases and J by 2 bases, and 4 bases separated the two germline ends. The CDR3 is made up of 12 amino acids. The CDR3 loop reads CAISEQQETQYF. The CDR3 nucleotides are TGTGCCATCAGTGAACAGCAAGAGACCCAGTACTTC.

The gene calls are TRBV4-3 and TRBJ1-5; no reliable D call. V was cut by 0 bases and J by 8 bases, with 17 bases left in between. The CDR3 covers 16 residues. Germline CDR1 LGHNA, CDR2 YSLEER. This CDR3 reads CASSQEVAQEVKPQHF. In DNA form, the CDR3 reads TGCGCCAGCAGCCAAGAGGTAGCGCAGGAGGTAAAGCCCCAGCATTTT.

The chain uses TRBV27 and TRBJ2-7, with D unclear. CDR1 and CDR2 (germline): MNHEY, SMNVEV (reference sequence). V lost 3 bases and J 0 bases, leaving 6 bases between the germline ends. This CDR3 is 13 amino acids long. CDR3 in DNA: TGTGCCAGCAGTTTCTACAGCTCCTACGAGCAGTACTTC. Its protein product is CASSFYSSYEQYF.

The chain employs TRBV7-2 and TRBJ1-2, with TRBD1 identical over 9 bases. There are 16 residues in the CDR3. CDR1 is SGHTA and CDR2 is FQGNSA in the germline V gene. Unmatched junction bases numbered 14, after V lost 5 bases and J lost 7 bases. The DNA for the CDR3 is TGTGCCAGCAGCCCTCATCGGACAGGGGAGTTTGGTGGCTACACCTTC. It is translated as CASSPHRTGEFGGYTF.

The rearrangement joins TRBV7-8 to TRBJ2-1; 13 nucleotides line up with TRBD2. Per the germline V gene, CDR1 is SGHVS and CDR2 is FQNEAQ. V trimming: 3 bases; J trimming: 4 bases; junction bases outside the gene matches: 3. The CDR3 length is 16 residues. CDR3 nucleotide sequence: TGTGCCAGCAGCTTGAGGGGACTAGCGGGGTACAATGAGCAGTTCTTC. Protein sequence: CASSLRGLAGYNEQFF.

The chain links TRBV9 to TRBJ2-5, with TRBD1 matching over 9 bases. This CDR3 has 15 residues. CDR1 is SGDLS, CDR2 YYNGEE, per germline. Unmatched junction bases numbered 9, after V lost 4 bases and J lost 5 bases. The CDR3 protein is CASSSEGQGGETQYF. The CDR3 DNA is TGTGCCAGCAGCTCAGAGGGACAGGGCGGGGAGACCCAGTACTTC.

DNA for the CDR3: TGTGCCAGCAGCTTAGGACTAGCCCCTGCTGCAGATACGCAGTATTTT. This encodes CASSLGLAPAADTQYF. The rearrangement uses TRBV5-6 and TRBJ2-3; TRBD2 aligns across 8 bases. J was trimmed by 4 bases and V by 2 bases; bases with no gene match: 9. The CDR3 contains 16 residues. Germline-derived CDR1 and CDR2 are SGHDT and YYEEEE.

The chain is built from TRBV14 and TRBJ1-2; the D is unclear. CDR3 size: 13 residues. Germline V lookup: CDR1 SGHDN, CDR2 FVKESK. Trimming removed 4 bases at V and 5 bases at J, with 11 bases between. The chain's CDR3 is CASSPSPDYGYTF. The CDR3 bases are TGTGCCAGCAGCCCCTCCCCCGATTATGGCTACACCTTC.

This clone was observed a single time. V usage is TRBV10-3 and J usage is TRBJ2-1; the match to TRBD2 covers 12 bases. CDR3 length: 19 residues. Germline assignment: CDR1 ENHRY and CDR2 SYGVKD. The trim removed 2 bases at V and 3 bases at J, leaving 11 bases unmatched. The CDR3 DNA follows: TGTGCCATCAGTGAGCGGCCGACTAGCGGGGGACAAATCTACAATGAGCAGTTCTTC. It codes for CAISERPTSGGQIYNEQFF.

The chain carries TRBV14 and TRBJ1-3; TRBD1 agrees at 7 bases. CDR1 and CDR2 from the germline V gene are SGHDN and FVKESK. With V trimmed by 1 base and J by 6 bases, 6 bases remained unmatched. This CDR3 is built from 15 residues. The CDR3 region is CASSQGQGAVNTIYF. As DNA, the CDR3 is TGTGCCAGCAGCCAAGGACAGGGCGCGGTAAACACCATATATTTT.

This clone was observed a handful of times. The rearrangement uses TRBV11-2 and TRBJ2-5, with D hard to call. The germline gives CDR1 SGHAT, CDR2 FQNNGV. The ends were cut back, 1 base at V and 2 bases at J, with 8 bases in the middle. The CDR3 consists of 14 residues. Here the CDR3 reads CASSLGSVQETQYF. The CDR3 DNA is TGTGCCAGCAGCTTAGGCTCGGTACAAGAGACCCAGTACTTC.

The chain uses TRBV19 and TRBJ2-7; possible D gene TRBD1, 6 bases. Trimming cost V 8 bases and J 0 bases, with 14 bases left between them. The CDR3 totals 14 residues. Germline values: CDR1 LNHDA, CDR2 SQIVND (reference sequence). The CDR3 DNA is TGTGCCAGTGGTCAACAGGGAGCCTCCTACGAGCAGTACTTC. Translating gives CASGQQGASYEQYF.

The chain combines TRBV19 with TRBJ1-1, with D possibly being TRBD1 (6 bases). Trimming took off 5 bases at V and 4 bases at J, with 20 bases between the two ends. Looked up from germline, CDR1 is LNHDA and CDR2 is SQIVND (reference sequence). The CDR3 runs to 16 residues. The CDR3: CASSAPGRGATTEAFF. The DNA of the CDR3 is TGTGCCAGTAGTGCCCCCGGGCGGGGGGCGACCACTGAAGCTTTCTTT.

The rearrangement links TRBV2 to TRBJ1-2; 7 nucleotides agree with TRBD1. The CDR3 has 16 residues. Germline values: CDR1 SNHLY, CDR2 FYNNEI. With 2 bases clipped from V and 0 bases from J, the junction kept 6 bases outside the gene matches. This chain's CDR3 is CASSEQGGVANYGYTF. CDR3 nucleotide sequence: TGTGCCAGCAGTGAACAGGGGGGGGTAGCTAACTATGGCTACACCTTC.

This chain joins TRBV6-6 and TRBJ2-1; D is ambiguous. The CDR3 extends over 11 amino acids. V dropped 5 bases and J dropped 6 bases, with 5 bases sitting between them. From germline, CDR1 is MNHNY and CDR2 SVGAGI (reference sequence). The CDR3 reads CASSRGNEQFF. CDR3 in DNA: TGTGCCAGCAGTCGCGGCAATGAGCAGTTCTTC.

The chain couples TRBV7-2 to TRBJ2-3, with 10 bases that match TRBD2. CDR1 and CDR2 from the germline V gene are SGHTA and FQGNSA. Trimming removed 5 bases from V and 4 bases from J; junction bases left unmatched: 6. The CDR3 is 15 residues long. In DNA form, the CDR3 reads TGTGCCAGCAGCATTAGCGGGGGGCCCCCAGATACGCAGTATTTT. It encodes CASSISGGPPDTQYF.

This chain joins TRBV18 and TRBJ1-6; 9 nucleotides align to TRBD1. Per the germline V gene, CDR1 is KGHSH and CDR2 is LQKENI. The ends lost 3 bases at V and 6 bases at J; junction bases unmatched: 3. This CDR3 comprises 15 residues. The DNA for the CDR3 is TGTGCCAGCTCACCCGGGACAGGGAGTAATTCACCCCTCCACTTT. Amino acid sequence: CASSPGTGSNSPLHF.

There are a few counts of this clone. This chain links TRBV4-2 with TRBJ2-7; TRBD1 agrees at 8 bases. CDR1 LGHNA and CDR2 YNFKEQ come from the germline V gene. The V and J ends lost 6 bases and 2 bases, in that order; junction bases with no gene match: 6. The CDR3 has 14 amino acids. The CDR3 loop reads CASRRGTGPYEQYF. Here the CDR3 DNA reads TGTGCCAGCAGACGCGGGACAGGCCCCTACGAGCAGTACTTC.

The chain couples TRBV30 to TRBJ2-1; 9 bases fit TRBD2. The ends lost 0 bases at V and 10 bases at J; junction bases unmatched: 16. Germline lookup yields CDR1 GTSNPN and CDR2 SVGIG (reference sequence). The CDR3 has 17 amino acids. The CDR3 sequence is CAWSVPPGLRGGREQFF. The CDR3, as DNA: TGTGCCTGGAGTGTCCCCCCGGGGTTGCGGGGGGGCCGGGAGCAGTTCTTC.

V gene TRBV19 combines with J gene TRBJ1-5; a possible D gene is TRBD1 (6 bases). Looked up from germline, CDR1 is LNHDA and CDR2 is SQIVND (reference sequence). The CDR3 contains 15 residues. Trimming stripped 5 bases from V and 4 bases from J, with 15 bases between. The DNA for the CDR3 is TGTGCCAGTAGTCCCGGACAGAACCTAAATCAGCCCCAGCATTTT. Translated, it gives CASSPGQNLNQPQHF.

This chain connects TRBV19 to TRBJ1-5; unclear D gene. Germline CDR1 and CDR2: LNHDA and SQIVND (reference sequence). The CDR3 runs 13 residues. The germline V and J ends were trimmed by 3 bases and 7 bases, with 10 bases remaining between them. The CDR3 loop is CASSIEGTQPQHF. The CDR3 DNA reads as TGTGCCAGTAGTATCGAGGGAACCCAGCCCCAGCATTTT. Supplemented by reference TRBV19 and TRBJ1-5, the full variable domain reads DGGITQSPKYLFRKEGQNVTLSCEQNLNHDAMYWYRQDPGQGLRLIYYSQIVNDFQKGDIAEGYSVSREKKESFPLTVTSAQKNPTAFYLCASSIEGTQPQHFGDGTRLSIL.

The chain has TRBV7-3 and TRBJ1-5, with TRBD1 matching over 10 bases. Losses at the gene ends were 5 bases for V and 5 bases for J; bases not matched to a gene: 6. The CDR3 has 15 residues. The V gene's germline CDR1 is SGHTA and CDR2 FQGTGA. Here the CDR3 reads CASSPQGTGDQPQHF. CDR3 coding DNA: TGTGCCAGCAGCCCCCAAGGGACAGGGGATCAGCCCCAGCATTTT. The full variable domain, with the rest looked up from reference TRBV7-3 and TRBJ1-5, is GAGVSQTPSNKVTEKGKYVELRCDPISGHTALYWYRQSLGQGPEFLIYFQGTGAADDSGLPNDRFFAVRPEGSVSTLKIQRTERGDSAVYLCASSPQGTGDQPQHFGDGTRLSIL.

The chain carries TRBV7-2 and TRBJ1-2; possibly TRBD1 for D (6 bases). V shed 3 bases and J shed 7 bases, with 9 bases lying between them. Germline V gene sequence: CDR1 SGHTA, CDR2 FQGNSA. This CDR3 comprises 12 residues. CDR3 sequence: CASSFQGSGYTF. The DNA for the CDR3 is TGTGCCAGCAGCTTTCAGGGGAGTGGCTACACCTTC.

The J gene is TRBJ2-1, the V gene TRBV7-2; possibly TRBD2 for D (5 bases). V was trimmed by 5 bases and J by 3 bases, leaving 14 bases between them. This CDR3 is built from 15 residues. Germline CDR1 is SGHTA and CDR2 is FQGNSA. CDR3 nucleotide sequence: TGTGCCAGCAGCCCAGAGGGCTCAAACTACAATGAGCAGTTCTTC. Amino acids: CASSPEGSNYNEQFF. Variable domain in full (rest from reference TRBV7-2 and TRBJ2-1): GAGVSQSPSNKVTEKGKDVELRCDPISGHTALYWYRQSLGQGLEFLIYFQGNSAPDKSGLPSDRFSAERTGGSVSTLTIQRTQQEDSAVYLCASSPEGSNYNEQFFGPGTRLTVL.

Written as DNA, the CDR3 is TGTGCCAGCAGCGTAGGGGTAGCAGGGTATGGGTACACTGAAGCTTTCTTT. Protein product: CASSVGVAGYGYTEAFF. V gene TRBV9 combines with J gene TRBJ1-1, with D tentatively TRBD1 (5 bases). The CDR3 length is 17 residues. Germline CDR1 reads SGDLS; CDR2 reads YYNGEE. V lost 0 bases, J lost 3 bases, and 18 bases lay in between.

This chain uses TRBV6-5 with TRBJ1-2, with 8 bases identical to TRBD1. Looked up from germline, CDR1 is MNHEY and CDR2 is SVGAGI. The CDR3 length is 15 residues. J lost 4 bases, V lost 5 bases, and 9 bases had no gene match. The DNA of the CDR3 is TGTGCCAGCAGTACGGGACAGGCGGAAGCCTATGGCTACACCTTC. This sequence encodes CASSTGQAEAYGYTF.

The V call is TRBV6-1, the J call TRBJ1-1; unclear D gene. This CDR3 comprises 11 residues. Germline assignment: CDR1 MNHNS and CDR2 SASEGT. With 10 bases removed from V and 1 base from J, the gap between germline ends came to 7 bases. CDR3 sequence: CATAENTEAFF. CDR3 nucleotide sequence: TGTGCCACCGCAGAGAACACTGAAGCTTTCTTT.

This clone occurred a few times. The rearrangement joins TRBV5-1 to TRBJ1-1; D unclear. CDR1 and CDR2 (germline): SGHRS, YFSETQ. V lost 4 bases to trimming and J lost 4 bases, with 14 bases between them. This CDR3 is built from 14 residues. CDR3 sequence reads: CASSLAEWGTEAFF. Written as DNA, the CDR3 is TGCGCCAGCAGCCTCGCAGAGTGGGGCACTGAAGCTTTCTTT.

This clone appeared once. The chain combines TRBV7-3 with TRBJ2-4; TRBD1 aligns across 7 bases. The CDR3 is 15 amino acids. The V gene end was trimmed by 5 bases and the J gene end by 6 bases; junction bases not matched to a gene: 10. Per germline, CDR1 SGHTA and CDR2 FQGTGA. CDR3 in amino acids: CASSRNGDRGNIQYF. Written as DNA, the CDR3 is TGTGCCAGCAGCCGGAACGGGGACAGAGGAAACATTCAGTACTTC.